This entry features one TCR beta chain sequence. The antigen is undetermined. The sample belongs to a study of CD8+ T cells in alopecia areata. Study background: Twice a day, 5 to 10 mg of oral tofacitinib was administered to treated patients. The study gave tofacitinib for 6 to 18 months, then 6 months off drug. Whole-study findings and limits: Scalp lesions, especially in alopecia totalis/universalis, had higher clonality than normal scalp.

Investigators isolated RNA and reverse transcribed it into cDNA to act as the sequencing template. Sequencing used immunoSEQ multiplex PCR; TCRdb keeps in-frame clones, though not all of them. Among 170,000 or so clones listed, around 50% were seen once. Sequencing used CD4+ T cells sorted from blood, obtained at week 0. The receptor was derived from a human donor with alopecia areata.

The CDR3 here is CASSEEGLSNQPQHF. CDR3 bases: TGTGCCAGCAGTGAAGAGGGTCTCAGCAATCAGCCCCAGCATTTT. This chain links TRBV2 with TRBJ1-5, with no clear D. This CDR3 contains 15 residues. The ends were cut back, 1 base at V and 1 base at J, with 8 bases in the middle. In germline, CDR1 is SNHLY, CDR2 FYNNEI. Full variable domain (missing parts from reference TRBV2 and TRBJ1-5): EPEVTQTPSHQVTQMGQEVILRCVPISNHLYFYWYRQILGQKVEFLVSFYNNEISEKSEIFDDQFSVERPDGSNFTLKIRSTKLEDSAMYFCASSEEGLSNQPQHFGDGTRLSIL.